The clone carrying this T cell receptor (beta chain) was seen ten or more times. Between the trimmed V and J ends, which lost 1 base and 0 bases, there was a span of 10 bases. CDR3 length: 16 residues. Germline V gene lookup returns CDR1 SEHNR and CDR2 FQNEAQ (reference sequence). This record belongs to a study of T-cell reconstitution after alpha-beta-depleted transplantation in children. Unique molecular identifiers featured in how the TCRbeta library was prepared. TCRdb ran MiXCR on the PCR reads and lists one entry per CDR3 protein. The table shows 200,000 to 250,000 distinct CDR3 sequences, with 8% to 9.5% occurring only once.

V usage is TRBV7-9 and J usage is TRBJ2-4; no firm D call. The TCR comes from a human donor who donated a stem cell graft to a child with acute lymphoblastic leukemia. The material sequenced was PBMCs from the stem cell graft donor, taken from the stem cell graft. The chain's CDR3 is CASSLVNYVAKNIQYF. The CDR3 region has the DNA TGTGCCAGCAGCTTAGTTAACTACGTAGCCAAAAACATTCAGTACTTC.